Reported below is one T cell receptor (beta chain). This clone was seen only a few times. No cognate antigen has been identified for it. Base qualities are not provided; no much larger clone lies one nucleotide away. TCRbeta CDR3 regions were amplified from genomic DNA using the immunoSEQ Assay, a bias-controlled multiplex PCR. Per the source publication's procedure: The number of nucleated cells in each sample was estimated from the amplification of reference gene primers within the assay. To quantify the absolute abundance of each unique TCRbeta CDR3 rearrangement, sequence reads were collapsed and filtered. For each sample, productive Simpson clonality was calculated as the square root of Simpson's diversity index over productive rearrangements. TCRdb retrieved this table from immuneACCESS and kept in-frame rearrangements only. Not all clones are present; in checked studies, unresolved V genes account for under half, and no reason is known for the remainder. V, J and clone size are those of that table, while D and trimming were read from the DNA. The sample table contains 150,000 to 200,000 clones; only one count was recorded for around 80% of them. The top ten clonotypes cover roughly 19% of the sample.

Ends trimmed: V by 3 bases, J by 1 base; bases unmatched to a gene: 6. For CDR1 and CDR2, the germline V gene lists SGDLS and YYNGEE. Including cysteine and phenylalanine, the CDR3 has 15 amino acids. The CDR3 DNA has 45 bases and is translated from base 1. Participants in the prospective study were enrolled through a virtual design, were aged roughly 18 to 100 years, and lived in roughly 24 United States geographic areas. Cohort assignment in the prospective study relied on participant-reported clinical history from a screening survey and a study questionnaire. Each participant in the prospective study had whole blood, serum and a nasopharyngeal or oropharyngeal swab collected by mobile phlebotomists. Over a roughly 2-month period, participants in the prospective study had the option of providing additional blood draws and questionnaires. Blood samples from the prospective study were shipped frozen or at room temperature prior to DNA extraction.

This entry comes from a study of blood T cell repertoires in COVID-19 (TCRdb year 2020). In the study overall: Recovered participants in ImmuneRACE Cohort 3 were defined by two consecutive negative NP/OP PCR tests, clearance by a healthcare professional, or resolution of symptoms. The material from the prospective study consisted of cDNA or gDNA derived from T cells, B-cell-depleted T cells, or PBMCs. Samples were obtained from the ongoing ImmuneRACE study (first 160 participants) and from about 1,300 subjects provided by 6 global collaborators. A freely available public database, intended as a resource for researchers studying the immune response to SARS-CoV-2, is where the repertoires were released. Subjects who had been exposed to COVID-19, were actively infected with it, or had recovered from it provided the deeply sampled blood TCRbeta repertoires that made up the dataset. HLA class I and class II types, where available, came from metadata supplied by the sample provider rather than from assay-based typing. Nearly every sample came with metadata listing a de-identified subject ID, COVID-19 status, age in years and sex. Samples covering the acute and convalescent phases of COVID-19 were provided by collaborators in the United States, Italy and Spain.

The paper's findings and limits, for the study overall: Clinical and demographic metadata were provided uncurated, with the amount varying by source and participant.

Sequencing input: PBMCs or T cells enriched from blood (not recorded which). This TCR derives from a woman between 65 and 79 years old in a cohort exposed to, infected with or recovered from COVID-19 (not recorded which). The sequence joins TRBV9 to TRBJ1-2, and 7 junctional nucleotides match TRBD1. The DNA sequence is given as TGTGCCAGCAGCGCACGGGACAGTGATAACTATGGCTACACCTTC. This sequence encodes CASSARDSDNYGYTF.